This T cell receptor beta chain was observed in a study of vaccination and CD4 T cells after COVID-19. V lost 3 bases, J lost 2 bases, and 4 bases lay in between. Per the germline V gene, CDR1 is SGHTA and CDR2 is FQGNSA. This CDR3 is built from 12 residues. As for treatment: roughly 10-day PBMC culture with coronavirus spike peptide pools or control peptides (ViraFEST assay). The collection of CD4+ T cells from the unexposed donor took place before the COVID-19 pandemic (2011-2018). Four cold-coronavirus spikes and SARS-CoV-2 S/N were the probes applied, cells permitting, to CD4+ T cells from unexposed donors. This clonotype was counted between two and nine times. Its antigen is unknown. The assay that was used to sequence DNA from cultured CD4+ T cells was the Oncomine TCR Beta short-read assay. TCRdb re-analysed the PCR reads in MiXCR, keeping a single row per CDR3 protein. The sample lists about 2,300 distinct CDR3 sequences, around a third seen once, with 60% to 85% in the top ten.

The source of this sequence is a human donor in good health. The sequenced sample consisted of CD4+ T cells from blood, cultured in vitro. The genes are TRBV7-2 and TRBJ1-2; D uncertain. In DNA, the CDR3 is TGTGCCAGCAGCTTGGTGAACTATGGCTACACCTTC. Its translation: CASSLVNYGYTF. The variable domain in full, with the rest retrieved from reference TRBV7-2 and TRBJ1-2, is GAGVSQSPSNKVTEKGKDVELRCDPISGHTALYWYRQSLGQGLEFLIYFQGNSAPDKSGLPSDRFSAERTGGSVSTLTIQRTQQEDSAVYLCASSLVNYGYTFGSGTRLTVV.